These T cell receptor beta chains were read from a single sample in a study of shared clonotypes between healthy human individuals. Profiling relied on immunoSEQ multiplex PCR, and the TCRdb table lists in-frame clones only, not all of them. The sample lists about 2 million clones; around 95% were seen once. Sequences were obtained from naive CD4+ T cells sorted from blood. Receptors were obtained from a man aged 18 to 30 in good health. Both conserved end residues are part of each CDR3. The D gene is left open where the match is weak. A clone size is listed for some rows: how often the clone was seen (once, few, many), or a class if it is expanded.

CDR3nt | CDR3aa | d_gene | v_gene | abundance | j_gene | len
TGCAGCGTGGGGGACAGGGGCGAGCAGTACTTC | CSVGDRGEQYF | TRBD1 | TRBV29-1 | NA | TRBJ2-7 | 11
TGTGCCAGCACGGGATCCGGGACACCACAAGAGACCCAGTACTTC | CASTGSGTPQETQYF | NA | TRBV9 | NA | TRBJ2-5 | 15
TGCGCCAGCAGCCAAGAAAGCGGGAGGGTCGACAATGAGCAGTTCTTC | CASSQESGRVDNEQFF | TRBD2 | TRBV4-1 | NA | TRBJ2-1 | 16
TGTGCCAGCGTAACCGTGGGGGGCAATGAGCAGTTCTTC | CASVTVGGNEQFF | NA | TRBV7-8 | few | TRBJ2-1 | 13
TGCAGCGTTGAAATCTCGTCGGACAGGTTGCCCTACGAGCAGTACTTC | CSVEISSDRLPYEQYF | TRBD1 | TRBV29-1 | NA | TRBJ2-7 | 16
TGTGCCAGCAGCCCGAGGGGGACTAGCGGACTTCTCGGGGAGCTGTTTTTT | CASSPRGTSGLLGELFF | TRBD2 | TRBV5-4 | once | TRBJ2-2 | 17
TGCGCCAGCAGCCAGGCCGGGACAGGGAATGAAAAACTGTTTTTT | CASSQAGTGNEKLFF | TRBD1 | TRBV4-1 | once | TRBJ1-4 | 15
TGTGCCATCAGTGAGTCGGGGGGGGACAACTACGAAGAGCAGTACTTC | CAISESGGDNYEEQYF | NA | TRBV10-3 | NA | TRBJ2-7 | 16
TGTGCCAGCAGCATAGAGACAGGGGCCTACGAGCAGTACTTC | CASSIETGAYEQYF | TRBD1 | TRBV25-1 | NA | TRBJ2-7 | 14
TGTGCCAGCAGCCCCGTGGCACTTAACACTGAAGCTTTCTTT | CASSPVALNTEAFF | NA | TRBV28 | NA | TRBJ1-1 | 14
TGTGCCAGCAGCCCCGGACCTTATGAAAAACTGTTTTTT | CASSPGPYEKLFF | NA | TRBV5-6 | NA | TRBJ1-4 | 13
TGTGCCAGTAGTATGGGCAGGGTAAGCATGAACACTGAAGCTTTCTTT | CASSMGRVSMNTEAFF | NA | TRBV19 | NA | TRBJ1-1 | 16
TGTGCCAGCAGCCGACAGGGAAGCTACTACGAGCAGTACTTC | CASSRQGSYYEQYF | TRBD1 | TRBV27 | NA | TRBJ2-7 | 14
TGCGCCAGCAGTGAGGCTAGCGGGAGACTAGATACGCAGTATTTT | CASSEASGRLDTQYF | TRBD2 | TRBV10-1 | NA | TRBJ2-3 | 15
TGTGCCAGCAGTTCTCGGGACGGGTATAATTCACCCCTCCACTTT | CASSSRDGYNSPLHF | NA | TRBV28 | NA | TRBJ1-6 | 15
TGTGCCAGCAGGGACAGGGCCTCCTACGAGCAGTACTTC | CASRDRASYEQYF | TRBD1 | TRBV2 | NA | TRBJ2-7 | 13
TGCAGCGTTGATGAGCGGGACCCTCCGTTCTTC | CSVDERDPPFF | TRBD2 | TRBV29-1 | NA | TRBJ2-1 | 11
TGCGCCAGCAGTGCGGAACCCTACGAGCAGTACTTC | CASSAEPYEQYF | NA | TRBV5-1 | NA | TRBJ2-7 | 12
TGCGCCAGTTGGACAGGGGACACCGGGGAGCTGTTTTTT | CASWTGDTGELFF | TRBD1 | TRBV5-1 | NA | TRBJ2-2 | 13
TGTGCCAGCTCACCAGGGGGGTCTGGGGCCAACGTCCTGACTTTC | CASSPGGSGANVLTF | NA | TRBV18 | NA | TRBJ2-6 | 15
TGTGCCAGCCACGAGGGGGTGGGAGGAAACACCATATATTTT | CASHEGVGGNTIYF | NA | TRBV2 | once | TRBJ1-3 | 14
TGTGCCAGCAGCATTTCGGGACAGGGGAATGAAAAACTGTTTTTT | CASSISGQGNEKLFF | TRBD1 | TRBV7-9 | NA | TRBJ1-4 | 15
TGCGCCAGCAGCCAAGAGGGTGTTAGTGGCTACACCTTC | CASSQEGVSGYTF | NA | TRBV4-3 | NA | TRBJ1-2 | 13
TGTGCCAGAAGCTATCATCTAACAGGGGCCTACGAGCAGTACTTC | CARSYHLTGAYEQYF | NA | TRBV7-5 | NA | TRBJ2-7 | 15
TGTGCCTGGGACCTCGGGCCTGCGGGAGGTCAGACCCAGTACTTC | CAWDLGPAGGQTQYF | TRBD2 | TRBV30 | few | TRBJ2-5 | 15
TGTGCCAGCAAGGGGGAGTCAGGGGCCAACGTCCTGACTTTC | CASKGESGANVLTF | NA | TRBV6-5 | NA | TRBJ2-6 | 14
TGTGCCTCCACTCCGGTGGAGAGCAATTCACCCCTCCACTTT | CASTPVESNSPLHF | NA | TRBV30 | few | TRBJ1-6 | 14
TGTGCCACTCGCTGGGGGGTAAATTCACCCCTCCACTTT | CATRWGVNSPLHF | NA | TRBV27 | NA | TRBJ1-6 | 13
TGCGCCAGCAGCTTGGCCGGGGAAAGGTTTTCCTACGAGCAGTACTTC | CASSLAGERFSYEQYF | NA | TRBV5-1 | NA | TRBJ2-7 | 16
TGTGCCAGCAGTTTAGGACTAGCGGGAGGATACGAGCAGTACTTC | CASSLGLAGGYEQYF | TRBD2 | TRBV6-5 | once | TRBJ2-7 | 15
TGTGCCATCAGTGAGTCGGGAGTCATAAATGAAAAACTGTTTTTT | CAISESGVINEKLFF | NA | TRBV10-3 | NA | TRBJ1-4 | 15
TGTGCCTGGAGTGGTACGGATGGCAGGCAGTACTTC | CAWSGTDGRQYF | NA | TRBV30 | NA | TRBJ2-7 | 12
TGTGCCAGCAGTTTCTCCAGGAGACCCTATCGTGGCTACACCTTC | CASSFSRRPYRGYTF | NA | TRBV28 | NA | TRBJ1-2 | 15
TGTGCCAGCAGTTACGGAACATTCTATTCACCCCTCCACTTT | CASSYGTFYSPLHF | NA | TRBV6-6 | once | TRBJ1-6 | 14
TGTGCCAGCAGCGCGGGACTAGTTCTCACAGATACGCAGTATTTT | CASSAGLVLTDTQYF | TRBD2 | TRBV9 | NA | TRBJ2-3 | 15
TGTGCCAGCAGTTGGGGCGACGGACGGGCAAATGAAAAACTGTTTTTT | CASSWGDGRANEKLFF | NA | TRBV28 | NA | TRBJ1-4 | 16
TGTGCCAGCAAGCAGGGCCCGATCTACGAGCAGTACTTC | CASKQGPIYEQYF | NA | TRBV6-5 | NA | TRBJ2-7 | 13
TGTGCCAGCAGCAAGGGGGATGTCTCCTACAATGAGCAGTTCTTC | CASSKGDVSYNEQFF | NA | TRBV7-9 | NA | TRBJ2-1 | 15
TGTGCCAGCAGCTCGGGGGCAGGGGGCGCCGGGACCCAGTACTTC | CASSSGAGGAGTQYF | TRBD1 | TRBV7-2 | NA | TRBJ2-5 | 15
TGTGCCAGCAGTACTCCCGGGACAGGGGGCCAGGGAGGTGGCTACACCTTC | CASSTPGTGGQGGGYTF | TRBD1 | TRBV28 | once | TRBJ1-2 | 17
TGTGCCAGCAGTTCGGACAGATATGGCTACACCTTC | CASSSDRYGYTF | NA | TRBV28 | NA | TRBJ1-2 | 12
TGTGCCAGCAGCAGGGGAGGAAGCCACACCGGGGAGCTGTTTTTT | CASSRGGSHTGELFF | NA | TRBV25-1 | NA | TRBJ2-2 | 15
TGTGCCAGCAGCGTAGCGTCAGGGTTGAACTCTGGAAACACCATATATTTT | CASSVASGLNSGNTIYF | NA | TRBV9 | NA | TRBJ1-3 | 17
TGTGCCAGCAGTTCTGGGACTAGCTACACCTTC | CASSSGTSYTF | NA | TRBV6-6 | NA | TRBJ1-2 | 11
TGTGCCAGCAGCTTAGATCTTATAGGCAATGAAAAACTGTTTTTT | CASSLDLIGNEKLFF | NA | TRBV11-2 | NA | TRBJ1-4 | 15
TGTGCCAGCAGGATTCGGGATTCGGAGACCCAGTACTTC | CASRIRDSETQYF | NA | TRBV6-5 | NA | TRBJ2-5 | 13